This T cell receptor beta chain was sequenced for a study of beta chain features in type 1 diabetes. Turning to the study itself: Investigators examined around 110 million sorted cells across all samples.

This clone was seen more than once but under ten times. Its specificity is not known. Study outcomes and limitations: TCRB repertoires of naive, central memory and Treg cells appeared more similar among patients than among healthy donors.

Expressed TCRB transcripts were sequenced after all isolated RNA was converted to cDNA. Clones were read by immunoSEQ multiplex PCR, and TCRdb kept only the in-frame ones, dropping some. The sample shows 200,000 to 250,000 clones, around 68% of them seen only once. CDR1 and CDR2 (germline): ENHRY, SYGVKD. The CDR3 totals 12 residues. Trimming took off 9 bases at V and 5 bases at J, with 13 bases between the two ends. The chain combines TRBV10-3 with TRBJ2-5; D unclear. The source material was naive CD4+ T cells from blood. This sequence was found in a man aged 30 to 39 in good health. CDR3 amino acids: CAIRFPAETQYF. The CDR3 DNA sequence: TGTGCCATTCGTTTTCCTGCGGAGACCCAGTACTTC.